These 20 T cell receptor beta chains came from one sample sequenced in a study of CD8+ T cells in alopecia areata. Extracted from the samples, RNA was reverse transcribed into cDNA to serve as the sequencing template. Libraries were prepared by immunoSEQ multiplex PCR; TCRdb keeps only in-frame clonotypes and omits some of them. Counted here are some 170,000 clones, 58% occurring once; the ten biggest clones make up 16%. Described treatment: oral pan-JAK inhibitor, 5-10 mg twice daily. The source was CD4+ T cells sorted from blood, collected between weeks 55 and 65, from a patient treated with tofacitinib. These receptors all stem from a human donor with alopecia areata.

The chain has TRBV7-2 and TRBJ1-1, with D maybe TRBD1 (5 bases). The V end lost 5 bases, the J end lost 1 base, and 11 bases lay between the germline ends. CDR1 and CDR2 from the germline V gene are SGHTA and FQGNSA. The CDR3 length is 14 residues. In DNA form, the CDR3 reads TGTGCCAGCAGCCGAGCAACAGGGAACACTGAAGCTTTCTTT. This gives the protein CASSRATGNTEAFF.

V is TRBV2 and J is TRBJ2-7, with 8 bases matching TRBD1. The J segment lost 3 bases and the V segment lost 6 bases, leaving 10 bases of the junction unmatched. Germline V gene data show CDR1 as SNHLY and CDR2 as FYNNEI. The CDR3 totals 15 residues. CDR3 in DNA: TGTGCCAGCAGGGGCGACAGGGGCGGACACTACGAGCAGTACTTC. It encodes CASRGDRGGHYEQYF.

This clone was observed a few times. Other DNA sequences from this sample encode an identical CDR3 as well. V and J are TRBV9 and TRBJ2-3; no definite D call. CDR1 and CDR2 (germline): SGDLS, YYNGEE. The CDR3 loop spans 13 amino acids. V was trimmed by 2 bases and J by 0 bases, leaving 4 bases between them. CDR3 loop: CASSVRSTDTQYF. CDR3 nucleotides: TGTGCCAGCAGCGTCCGGAGCACAGATACGCAGTATTTT. Full variable domain (remainder filled in from reference TRBV9 and TRBJ2-3): DSGVTQTPKHLITATGQRVTLRCSPRSGDLSVYWYQQSLDQGLQFLIQYYNGEERAKGNILERFSAQQFPDLHSELNLSSLELGDSALYFCASSVRSTDTQYFGPGTRLTVL.

This chain links TRBV20-1 with TRBJ2-1, with D perhaps assigned TRBD1 or TRBD2 (5 bases each). Germline V gives CDR1 DFQATT, CDR2 SNEGSKA (reference sequence). Trimming pared 5 bases from V and 12 bases from J, leaving 14 bases between. This CDR3 is built from 11 residues. This CDR3 is CSARDHPGQFF. The CDR3 coding sequence is TGCAGTGCTCGGGACCACCCCGGGCAGTTCTTC.

This clone has a single count. The chain uses TRBV15 and TRBJ1-4; 8 bases agree with TRBD1. J was trimmed by 5 bases and V by 0 bases; bases with no gene match: 2. The CDR3 runs 15 residues. Germline-derived CDR1 and CDR2 are LNHNV and YYDKDF (reference sequence). The DNA of the CDR3 is TGTGCCACCAGCAGAGAGCGGACAGGGAATGAAAAACTGTTTTTT. Translated, it gives CATSRERTGNEKLFF.

V is TRBV9 and J is TRBJ1-1, with D perhaps matching TRBD1 (6 bases). CDR1 is SGDLS, CDR2 YYNGEE, per germline. This CDR3 comprises 12 residues. The V gene lost 3 bases and the J gene lost 4 bases, with 7 bases spanning the gap. DNA of the CDR3: TGTGCCAGCAGCGAGGACAGCACTGAAGCTTTCTTT. As protein: CASSEDSTEAFF.

This clone was recorded a few times. CDR3 sequence: CASSVGAVSSTDTQYF. The CDR3 nucleotides are TGTGCCAGCAGCGTAGGGGCAGTTTCTAGCACAGATACGCAGTATTTT. The chain uses TRBV9 and TRBJ2-3; D is undetermined. The CDR3 has 16 residues. Germline V lookup: CDR1 SGDLS, CDR2 YYNGEE. The V gene lost 0 bases and the J gene lost 0 bases, with 11 bases spanning the gap.

The chain is built from TRBV19 and TRBJ1-5; a possible D gene is TRBD1 (6 bases). V was trimmed by 4 bases and J by 4 bases, leaving 11 bases between them. The CDR3 sequence is 14 residues long. CDR1 LNHDA and CDR2 SQIVND come from the germline V gene (reference sequence). Written as DNA, the CDR3 is TGTGCCAGTAGTAGGAGCGGGACAAATCAGCCCCAGCATTTT. It is translated as CASSRSGTNQPQHF.

This clone was detected only once. The chain couples TRBV2 to TRBJ2-3; 8 bases match TRBD1. Germline loops: CDR1 SNHLY, CDR2 FYNNEI. The CDR3 length is 13 residues. Trimming took 5 bases from V and 4 from J; bases not matched to a gene: 2. CDR3 region: CASSLDRADTQYF. The CDR3 bases are TGTGCCAGCAGTTTGGACAGGGCAGATACGCAGTATTTT.

This chain links TRBV29-1 with TRBJ1-1, with 7 nucleotides matching TRBD1. CDR3 length: 14 amino acids. The germline CDR1 and CDR2 sequences are SQVTM and ANQGSEA. With 4 bases clipped from V and 6 bases from J, the junction kept 11 bases outside the gene matches. The CDR3 bases are TGCAGCGTTGTAGCTCTAAACAGGGGCGCTGAAGCTTTCTTT. Translation: CSVVALNRGAEAFF.

The chain combines TRBV29-1 with TRBJ2-7; D remains ambiguous. V lost 0 bases, J lost 0 bases, and 9 bases lay in between. The length of the CDR3 is 14 residues. The V gene's germline CDR1 is SQVTM and CDR2 ANQGSEA. In DNA form, the CDR3 reads TGCAGCGTTGAAGATCGGTCCAGCTCCTACGAGCAGTACTTC. As protein: CSVEDRSSSYEQYF.

This clone was picked up many times. The chain has TRBV4-2 and TRBJ1-4; TRBD1 matches 8 bases. This CDR3 comprises 17 residues. Per germline, CDR1 LGHNA and CDR2 YNFKEQ. Trimming took 0 bases from V and 4 from J; bases not matched to a gene: 7. Here the CDR3 reads CASSQDDGTGINEKLFF. CDR3 nucleotide sequence: TGTGCCAGCAGCCAAGACGACGGGACAGGAATTAATGAAAAACTGTTTTTT.

This rearrangement joins TRBV5-1 to TRBJ2-3, with D perhaps TRBD2 (5 bases). The V end lost 3 bases, the J end lost 2 bases, and 19 bases lay between the germline ends. The CDR3 spans 17 residues. Germline V gene sequence: CDR1 SGHRS, CDR2 YFSETQ. CDR3 DNA sequence: TGCGCCAGCAGCTCCTATGCGCGGGCAGGCTACACAGATACGCAGTATTTT. Amino acids: CASSSYARAGYTDTQYF.

CDR3 amino acids: CAWSVPSEAFF. The CDR3 region has the DNA TGTGCCTGGAGTGTCCCCTCTGAAGCTTTCTTT. The chain carries TRBV30 and TRBJ1-1; no clear D. This CDR3 region has 11 residues. The germline CDR1 and CDR2 sequences are GTSNPN and SVGIG (reference sequence). V lost 0 bases to trimming and J lost 6 bases, with 5 bases between them.

J is TRBJ1-3 and V is TRBV7-9; a weak D match, TRBD1 (5 bases). Trimming cost V 3 bases and J 8 bases, with 8 bases left between them. This CDR3 has 12 amino acids. Germline CDR1 and CDR2: SEHNR and FQNEAQ (reference sequence). CDR3: CASSLGEDTIYF. In nucleotides, the CDR3 is TGTGCCAGCAGCTTGGGGGAAGACACCATATATTTT.

This chain's CDR3 is CASSPPRGSYEQYF. The CDR3 bases are TGCGCCAGCAGCCCCCCGAGAGGCTCCTACGAGCAGTACTTC. V usage is TRBV5-1 and J usage is TRBJ2-7; D is unclear. The CDR3 spans 14 residues. V lost 4 bases, J lost 0 bases, and 11 bases lay in between. In germline, CDR1 is SGHRS, CDR2 YFSETQ.

The chain carries TRBV30 and TRBJ1-5; D gene unclear. Germline assignment: CDR1 GTSNPN and CDR2 SVGIG (reference sequence). The V gene lost 0 bases and the J gene lost 7 bases, with 13 bases spanning the gap. This CDR3 comprises 14 residues. The CDR3 loop is CAWSVSGMGQPQHF. CDR3 bases: TGTGCCTGGAGTGTATCTGGGATGGGCCAGCCCCAGCATTTT.

V is TRBV2 and J is TRBJ2-2; 8 bases are a match to TRBD2. Per the germline V gene, CDR1 is SNHLY and CDR2 is FYNNEI. The CDR3 length is 15 residues. Trimming at V came to 3 bases and at J to 4 bases, leaving 4 bases not matched to a gene. The CDR3 reads CASSESTSGTGELFF. For the CDR3, the DNA is TGTGCCAGCAGTGAGAGTACTAGCGGCACCGGGGAGCTGTTTTTT.

The rearrangement joins TRBV30 to TRBJ2-2; D gene unclear. CDR3 length equals 13 residues. CDR1 and CDR2 from the germline V gene are GTSNPN and SVGIG (reference sequence). V gave up 2 bases and J gave up 5 bases, with 9 bases separating them. The CDR3 nucleotides read TGTGCCTGGAGTTTTCTAAGGACCGGGGAGCTGTTTTTT. This gives the protein CAWSFLRTGELFF.

This clone is a singleton in its sample. CDR3 sequence (DNA): TGTGCCAGCAGCCCTAAGGGATACGGGACAGGGGATGGCTACACCTTC. This encodes CASSPKGYGTGDGYTF. This sequence joins TRBV11-2 and TRBJ1-2; 10 positions agree with TRBD1. Germline CDR1 SGHAT, CDR2 FQNNGV. CDR3 length: 16 residues. With 5 bases clipped from V and 6 bases from J, the junction kept 12 bases outside the gene matches.